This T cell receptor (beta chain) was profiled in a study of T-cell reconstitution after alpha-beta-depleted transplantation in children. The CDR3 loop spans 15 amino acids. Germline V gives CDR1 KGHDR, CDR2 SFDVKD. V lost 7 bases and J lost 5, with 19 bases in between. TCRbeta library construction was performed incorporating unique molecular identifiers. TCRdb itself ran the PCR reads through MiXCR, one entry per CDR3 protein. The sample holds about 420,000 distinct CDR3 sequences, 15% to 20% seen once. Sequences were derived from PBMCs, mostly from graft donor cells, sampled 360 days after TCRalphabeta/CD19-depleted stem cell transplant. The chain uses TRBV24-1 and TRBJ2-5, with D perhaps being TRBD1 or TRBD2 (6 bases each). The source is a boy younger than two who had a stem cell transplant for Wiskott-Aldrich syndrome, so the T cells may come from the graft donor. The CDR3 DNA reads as TGTGCCACCAGCGGGGGAACCTACAGGGAGGAGACCCAGTACTTC. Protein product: CATSGGTYREETQYF.